Listed below are T cell receptor beta chains from one sample, sequenced in a study of T cell responses to AZD1222 COVID-19 vaccine. The repertoire was sequenced with immunoSEQ multiplex PCR; TCRdb's copy has only in-frame clones and lacks some. This table holds about 84,000 clones, 70% to 90% found once. Sample: peripheral blood, taken 28 days after the second AZD1222 dose. These receptors were collected from an adult who received the AZD1222 COVID-19 vaccine. Both conserved end residues are part of each CDR3. The order of the fields is D gene, V gene, clone size, J gene, CDR3 protein, CDR3 DNA. The D gene is left open where the match is weak. Only some rows state a clone size, as once, few, many or a class for expanded clones.

TRBD2	TRBV7-8	NA	TRBJ2-2	CASSFAVGAGGPRTGELFF	TGTGCCAGCAGCTTCGCGGTGGGGGCGGGAGGGCCGAGGACCGGGGAGCTGTTTTTT
TRBD1	TRBV28	NA	TRBJ1-2	CASTLLRGQGPRGYGYTF	TGTGCCAGCACCCTCCTTAGAGGACAGGGCCCTAGAGGGTATGGCTACACCTTC
TRBD1	TRBV7-8	once	TRBJ1-2	CASSLRSGGFLNYGYTF	TGTGCCAGCAGCTTGAGGTCAGGGGGATTCCTGAACTATGGCTACACCTTC
NA	TRBV23-1	NA	TRBJ1-3	CASSPQVSGNTIYF	TGCGCCAGCAGTCCGCAGGTGAGTGGAAACACCATATATTTT
TRBD2	TRBV19	NA	TRBJ2-1	CASGGAAYNEQFF	TGTGCCAGCGGGGGGGCCGCCTACAATGAGCAGTTCTTC
NA	TRBV5-1	NA	TRBJ2-5	CASSLAGMVSGAETQYF	TGCGCCAGCAGCTTGGCTGGCATGGTGTCAGGGGCTGAGACCCAGTACTTC
TRBD2	TRBV10-3	NA	TRBJ2-3	CAISVGGMTDTQYF	TGTGCCATCAGTGTCGGGGGGATGACAGATACGCAGTATTTT
NA	TRBV3-1/TRBV3-2	once	TRBJ2-2	CASCPGEERLFF	TGTGCCAGCTGCCCCGGAGAGGAGCGGCTGTTTTTT
TRBD2	TRBV29-1	NA	TRBJ2-1	CSVGRGLANNEQFF	TGCAGCGTTGGACGGGGACTAGCTAACAATGAGCAGTTCTTC
NA	TRBV28	NA	TRBJ2-5	CATALLGVGETQYF	TGTGCCACAGCCCTTTTGGGGGTGGGGGAGACCCAGTACTTC
NA	TRBV9	NA	TRBJ1-2	CASSVAGTALDYTF	TGTGCCAGCAGCGTAGCTGGAACGGCCCTGGACTACACCTTC
NA	TRBV7-8	NA	TRBJ1-5	CASSLGRGAYQPQHF	TGTGCCAGCAGCTTAGGTAGGGGGGCGTATCAGCCCCAGCATTTT
NA	TRBV27	NA	TRBJ1-1	CASYSLSNTEAFF	TGTGCCAGCTACAGTTTATCCAACACTGAAGCTTTCTTT
NA	TRBV7-2	many	TRBJ2-1	CASTLSGSHNEQFF	TGTGCCAGCACCCTATCCGGGAGCCACAATGAGCAGTTCTTC
NA	TRBV27	NA	TRBJ1-5	CASSMTAYSNQPQHF	TGTGCCAGCAGTATGACAGCATATAGCAATCAGCCCCAGCATTTT
NA	TRBV6-5	once	TRBJ1-3	CASINTAGGNTIYF	TGTGCCAGCATCAATACGGCAGGTGGAAACACCATATATTTT
NA	TRBV3-1/TRBV3-2	NA	TRBJ1-6	CASSLGTANSPLHF	TGTGCCAGCAGCCTCGGGACCGCCAATTCACCCCTCCACTTT
NA	TRBV6-1	NA	TRBJ1-3	CASSEGSGIGGNTIYF	TGTGCCAGCAGTGAAGGGTCCGGGATTGGTGGAAACACCATATATTTT
NA	TRBV6-5	once	TRBJ1-5	CASSHDTHSNQPQHF	TGTGCCAGCAGCCACGACACCCATAGCAATCAGCCCCAGCATTTT
NA	TRBV28	NA	TRBJ1-1	CASSFATFPEAFF	TGTGCCAGCAGTTTCGCCACATTCCCCGAAGCTTTCTTT
NA	TRBV10-3	NA	TRBJ1-2	CATSGAVEYGYTF	TGTGCCACCTCGGGGGCAGTGGAGTATGGCTACACCTTC
NA	TRBV3-1/TRBV3-2	NA	TRBJ1-4	CASSFWTDMKLFF	TGTGCCAGCAGCTTCTGGACGGACATGAAACTGTTTTTT
NA	TRBV9	once	TRBJ2-5	CASSVDVQGGETQYF	TGTGCCAGCAGCGTAGATGTACAGGGAGGGGAGACCCAGTACTTC
NA	TRBV27	NA	TRBJ1-1	CASGSTGTNTEAFF	TGTGCCAGCGGGTCGACAGGAACAAACACTGAAGCTTTCTTT
NA	TRBV4-2	NA	TRBJ1-1	CASSQVYNTPDRKILNTEAFF	TGTGCCAGCAGCCAAGTCTACAATACCCCGGACAGAAAGATATTGAACACTGAAGCTTTCTTT
NA	TRBV28	NA	TRBJ2-1	CASTLSTRMYNEQFF	TGTGCCAGCACCCTGTCCACTAGGATGTACAATGAGCAGTTCTTC
TRBD2	TRBV4-3	many	TRBJ2-2	CASSQDTGGFTGELFF	TGCGCCAGCAGCCAAGATACGGGGGGGTTCACCGGGGAGCTGTTTTTT
NA	TRBV6-5	NA	TRBJ2-5	CASSYSNRETQYF	TGTGCCAGCAGTTACTCGAACCGAGAGACCCAGTACTTC
NA	TRBV11-1	NA	TRBJ2-7	CASSLDPGDHEQYF	TGTGCCAGCAGCTTAGATCCGGGGGACCACGAGCAGTACTTC
NA	TRBV19	NA	TRBJ2-7	CASSIGRGYEQYF	TGTGCCAGTAGTATAGGCCGGGGCTACGAGCAGTACTTC
TRBD1	TRBV18	NA	TRBJ1-4	CASSPHWTGGRNEKLFF	TGTGCCAGCTCACCACACTGGACAGGGGGCCGAAATGAAAAACTGTTTTTT
TRBD1	TRBV10-3	NA	TRBJ1-2	CAISGDRGTYGYTF	TGTGCCATCAGTGGGGACAGGGGTACCTATGGCTACACCTTC
TRBD1	TRBV24-1	NA	TRBJ2-5	CATSDRTGEVRETQYF	TGTGCCACCAGTGACCGGACAGGGGAGGTACGAGAGACCCAGTACTTC
TRBD2	TRBV7-2	NA	TRBJ2-1	CASSSAGGSYNEQFF	TGTGCCAGCAGCTCAGCGGGAGGCTCCTACAATGAGCAGTTCTTC
TRBD2	TRBV9	NA	TRBJ2-5	CASSAGTSGGALETQYF	TGTGCCAGCAGCGCCGGGACTAGCGGGGGGGCCCTAGAGACCCAGTACTTC
NA	TRBV9	NA	TRBJ1-4	CASSVDGTPNEKLFF	TGTGCCAGCAGCGTAGATGGGACACCGAATGAAAAACTGTTTTTT
NA	TRBV30	NA	TRBJ1-2	CAWSVGPTSQGYTF	TGTGCCTGGAGTGTGGGTCCGACTTCTCAAGGCTACACCTTC
NA	TRBV11-3	NA	TRBJ1-1	CASSIRTMNTEAFF	TGTGCCAGCAGCATCAGGACCATGAACACTGAAGCTTTCTTT
NA	TRBV4-1	NA	TRBJ1-6	CASSQAQGLYNSPLHF	TGCGCCAGCAGCCAGGCACAGGGTCTATATAATTCACCCCTCCACTTT
NA	TRBV9	NA	TRBJ1-5	CASSPGDNQPQHF	TGTGCCAGCAGCCCCGGAGATAATCAGCCCCAGCATTTT
NA	TRBV11-3	once	TRBJ2-6	CATVSGANVLTF	TGTGCCACCGTGTCTGGGGCCAACGTCCTGACTTTC
NA	TRBV11-3	NA	TRBJ2-7	CASSLDTQSSYEQYF	TGTGCCAGCAGCTTAGATACCCAATCGAGCTACGAGCAGTACTTC
NA	TRBV9	NA	TRBJ2-5	CASSVGGSQETQYF	TGTGCCAGCAGCGTAGGAGGGAGTCAAGAGACCCAGTACTTC
TRBD1	TRBV29-1	NA	TRBJ1-2	CSAGDRANYGYTF	TGCAGCGCCGGGGACAGGGCTAACTATGGCTACACCTTC
TRBD2	TRBV19	once	TRBJ2-7	CASSEGLAGGPLSEQYF	TGTGCCAGTAGTGAGGGACTAGCGGGAGGGCCTCTGTCCGAGCAGTACTTC
TRBD2	TRBV24-1	NA	TRBJ2-5	CATSGPGLAGAETQYF	TGTGCCACCAGTGGCCCGGGACTAGCGGGAGCAGAGACCCAGTACTTC
NA	TRBV19	few	TRBJ2-1	CASSITDSYNEQFF	TGTGCCAGTAGTATAACTGACTCCTACAATGAGCAGTTCTTC
TRBD1	TRBV4-1	NA	TRBJ2-5	CASSQDQQGLGETQYF	TGCGCCAGCAGCCAAGATCAACAGGGGTTAGGGGAGACCCAGTACTTC
NA	TRBV10-2	NA	TRBJ2-1	CATSPRNEQFF	TGCGCCACCTCTCCCCGCAATGAGCAGTTCTTC
NA	TRBV5-1	NA	TRBJ1-4	CASREAGNIPNEKLFF	TGCGCCAGCAGAGAGGCAGGGAATATACCTAATGAAAAACTGTTTTTT
NA	TRBV11-2	NA	TRBJ2-5	CASSLAGRQETQYF	TGTGCCAGCAGCTTAGCGGGCAGACAAGAGACCCAGTACTTC
NA	TRBV7-9	NA	TRBJ1-6	CASSVSSYNSPLHF	TGTGCCAGCAGCGTTAGCTCCTATAATTCACCCCTCCACTTT
TRBD2	TRBV5-6	few	TRBJ2-2	CASSRLAGDVTGELFF	TGTGCCAGCAGCAGACTAGCGGGAGACGTCACCGGGGAGCTGTTTTTT
NA	TRBV11-2	few	TRBJ2-3	CADSPGVFTDTQYF	TGTGCCGATTCCCCAGGGGTCTTCACAGATACGCAGTATTTT
NA	TRBV5-6	NA	TRBJ2-6	CASSTPRPGANVLTF	TGTGCCAGCAGCACCCCACGGCCTGGGGCCAACGTCCTGACTTTC
NA	TRBV11-3	NA	TRBJ1-4	CASSYYAGNSEKLFF	TGTGCCAGCAGCTACTATGCGGGGAATTCTGAAAAACTGTTTTTT
TRBD1	TRBV7-7	once	TRBJ2-1	CASSLGTGSYNKQFF	TGTGCTAGCAGCTTAGGGACAGGGTCTTACAATAAGCAGTTCTTC